This T cell receptor (beta chain) was retrieved from a study of blood T cell repertoires in COVID-19. As for the study in general: T cells, B-cell-depleted T cells, or PBMCs supplied cDNA or gDNA.

The CDR3 is 19 residues long. Trimming shortened V by 0 bases and J by 2 bases, and 19 bases separated the two germline ends. Germline V gives CDR1 LGHDT, CDR2 YNNKEL (reference sequence). Data came from immunoSEQ multiplex PCR; TCRdb stores just in-frame clones and leaves some out. The repertoire holds 250,000 or so clones, with 80% to 90% as singletons. The specimen sequenced was peripheral blood. This TCR came from a man younger than 45 with COVID-19, enrolled during active disease. J is TRBJ1-4 and V is TRBV3-1 (or the pseudogene TRBV3-2); weak D call: TRBD1 (6 bases). This CDR3 reads CASSQERGGQGLTNEKLFF. DNA of the CDR3: TGTGCCAGCAGCCAAGAGCGGGGGGGGCAGGGACTCACTAATGAAAAACTGTTTTTT.